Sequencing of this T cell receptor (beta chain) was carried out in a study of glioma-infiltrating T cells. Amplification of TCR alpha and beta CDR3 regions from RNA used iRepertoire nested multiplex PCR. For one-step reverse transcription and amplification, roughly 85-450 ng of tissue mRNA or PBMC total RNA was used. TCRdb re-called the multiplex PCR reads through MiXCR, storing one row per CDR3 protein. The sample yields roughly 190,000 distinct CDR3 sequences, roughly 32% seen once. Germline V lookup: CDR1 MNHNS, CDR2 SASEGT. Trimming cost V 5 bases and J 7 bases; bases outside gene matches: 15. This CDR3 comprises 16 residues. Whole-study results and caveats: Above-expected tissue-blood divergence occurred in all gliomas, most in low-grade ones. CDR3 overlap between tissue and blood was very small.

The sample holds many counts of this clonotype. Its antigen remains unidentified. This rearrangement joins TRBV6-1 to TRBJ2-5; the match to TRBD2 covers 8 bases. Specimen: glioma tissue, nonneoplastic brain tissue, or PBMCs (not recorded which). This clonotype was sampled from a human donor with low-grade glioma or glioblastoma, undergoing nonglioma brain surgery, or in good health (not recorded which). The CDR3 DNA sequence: TGTGCCAGCAGTTCACCGGGACTAGAGTTTTCTGGGACCCAGTACTTC. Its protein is CASSSPGLEFSGTQYF.